Below, one T cell receptor (beta chain) is given with its context. In the authors' workflow: Amplification of reference gene primers was used by the study to estimate nucleated cell counts. Assay used: immunoSEQ multiplex PCR; TCRdb lists only in-frame clones, some missing. D and trimming come from the DNA, and the V and J calls and clone size come from that table. The sample lists roughly 120,000 clones, over 65% occurring once. Germline V gene sequence: CDR1 MNHEY, CDR2 SVGAGI. The V gene lost 2 bases and the J gene lost 5 bases, with 10 bases spanning the gap. The CDR3 has 14 residues. The sample is drawn from a study of blood T cell repertoires in COVID-19. Study background: Samples taken during acute and convalescent COVID-19 were collected in the United States, Italy and Spain. Sample material is recorded as cDNA or gDNA derived from T cells, B-cell-depleted T cells, or PBMCs.

The V gene is TRBV6-5, the J gene TRBJ1-5; D not certain. The clonotype comes from a man aged 30 to 45 with acute or convalescent COVID-19. Sample: peripheral blood. CDR3 DNA: TGTGCCAGCAGTTACCCCGAGAGAGATCAGCCCCAGCATTTT. This translates into CASSYPERDQPQHF.